Reported below is one TCR beta chain. The data were obtained in a study of CD8 T cells in ankylosing spondylitis. CDR1 and CDR2 (germline): WSHSY, SAAADI. CDR3 length: 14 amino acids. Between the trimmed V and J ends, which lost 0 bases and 4 bases, there was a span of 8 bases. TCRdb analysed the 5' RACE reads with MiXCR anew, one entry per CDR3 protein. The table records 300,000 to 400,000 distinct CDR3 sequences, 20% to 25% of them present only once. The chain employs TRBV10-2 and TRBJ2-3, with D unclear. This clonotype originated in a male donor with ankylosing spondylitis or in good health (not recorded which). The specimen sequenced was blood, either unsorted or a sorted T cell fraction (not recorded which). CDR3: CASSESALADTQYF. The CDR3 coding sequence is TGCGCCAGCAGTGAGTCGGCTCTGGCAGATACGCAGTATTTT.